The clone carrying this T cell receptor (beta chain) was picked up a small number of times. The antigen is undetermined. Each donor's status was that of a healthy bone marrow donor. V was clipped by 2 bases and J by 3 bases, with 10 bases between them. CDR3 length: 15 residues. Looked up from germline, CDR1 is MGHDK and CDR2 is SYGVNS. The entry originates in a study of cytomegalovirus exposure and HLA in healthy donors. In the PCR, 60 Vbeta and 13 Jbeta primers were used. Sequencing used immunoSEQ multiplex PCR; TCRdb keeps in-frame clones, though not all of them. Among 150,000 to 200,000 clones listed, roughly 9.5% were seen once. Study results and caveats: A list of roughly 160 TCR beta chains associated with cytomegalovirus was given. Common viral pathogens seemed, in a later analysis, to connect with several of the most significant clusters. Productive status was seen about 87% or about 30% of the time for most TCR beta V segments in an earlier analysis.

The TCR was taken from a woman between 25 and 40 years old in good health and CMV-seropositive. V and J are TRBV25-1 and TRBJ2-2; D unclear. Source material: PBMCs. The CDR3 bases are TGTGCCAGCAGTGAAGCCGAGTTCGACACCGGGGAGCTGTTTTTT. Translation gives CASSEAEFDTGELFF. Combining the CDR3 with reference TRBV25-1 and TRBJ2-2 gives the whole variable domain EADIYQTPRYLVIGTGKKITLECSQTMGHDKMYWYQQDPGMELHLIHYSYGVNSTEKGDLSSESTVSRIRTEHFPLTLESARPSHTSQYLCASSEAEFDTGELFFGEGSRLTVL.